This TCR beta chain was retrieved from a study of cytomegalovirus exposure and HLA in healthy donors. About the study: An analysis done earlier identified some 120 million unique TCR beta sequences from 200 million or so T cells.

As regards this clone: Its target is unknown.

Use of 60 Vbeta and 13 Jbeta primers characterized the PCR. Repertoires were generated with immunoSEQ multiplex PCR, while TCRdb's copy carries only in-frame clones and drops some. There are 100,000 to 130,000 clones in the sample; over 60% occur only once, and 4.2% lies in the top ten. This CDR3 comprises 13 residues. CDR1 and CDR2 from the germline V gene are SGHTA and FQGNSA. Trimming pared 1 base from V and 8 bases from J, leaving 11 bases between. Overall study findings and caveats: A later analysis linked a missense variant in DCLRE1C to the trimming of TCR beta V and J genes. Accounts indicate the classifier identified cytomegalovirus status with strong specificity and sensitivity.

The donors gave bone marrow, and they were healthy. The sequencing sample was made of PBMCs. The rearrangement uses TRBV7-2 and TRBJ1-2; no reliable D call. This clonotype was obtained from a male donor in good health and CMV-seronegative. The CDR3 is CASSLGGARGYTF. CDR3 DNA: TGTGCCAGCAGCTTAGGGGGAGCTCGGGGCTACACCTTC. Looking up the rest from reference TRBV7-2 and TRBJ1-2 gives the full variable domain: GAGVSQSPSNKVTEKGKDVELRCDPISGHTALYWYRQSLGQGLEFLIYFQGNSAPDKSGLPSDRFSAERTGGSVSTLTIQRTQQEDSAVYLCASSLGGARGYTFGSGTRLTVV.